This T cell receptor beta chain stems from a study of blood T cell repertoires in COVID-19. Participant reports of clinical history set cohort assignment. V dropped 2 bases and J dropped 5; count of bases not matched to a gene: 13. Germline V lookup: CDR1 SEHNR, CDR2 FQNEAQ (reference sequence). This CDR3 has 18 amino acids. Profiling relied on immunoSEQ multiplex PCR, and the TCRdb table lists in-frame clones only, not all of them. The sample contains 200,000 to 300,000 clones, 70% to 90% of which appear only once. The sequence derives from a woman aged 35 to 49 with acute COVID-19. The gene calls are TRBV7-9 and TRBJ2-5, with 11 positions matching TRBD2. Sequencing input: PBMCs or T cells enriched from blood (not recorded which). CDR3 in DNA: TGTGCCAGCAGCTTAAGGCCAACTAGCGGGAGAGGATCTGAGACCCAGTACTTC. Translating it yields CASSLRPTSGRGSETQYF. The complete variable domain, with remaining parts taken from reference TRBV7-9 and TRBJ2-5, reads DTGVSQNPRHKITKRGQNVTFRCDPISEHNRLYWYRQTLGQGPEFLTYFQNEAQLEKSRLLSDRFSAERPKGSFSTLEIQRTEQGDSAMYLCASSLRPTSGRGSETQYFGPGTRLLVL.